This T cell receptor (beta chain) was captured by sequencing in a study of CD8+CD57+ T cells in acquired aplastic anemia. Overall study: The study obtained an average of around 2.9 ug of DNA from sorted CD4+ and CD8+ cells. Study-level results: Patients and controls shared twenty-nine CD8+ CDR3 sequences.

The sequenced patients had an expansion of CD8+CD57+ cells seen by flow cytometry. The cohort consisted entirely of patients having severe acquired aplastic anemia. This CDR3 is 13 amino acids long. The germline V gene encodes CDR1 SEHNR and CDR2 FQNEAQ (reference sequence). V lost 5 bases, J lost 5 bases, and 6 bases stayed unmatched. For CDR3 and TCR beta VDJ profiling, genomic DNA was the template used. Via MiXCR, TCRdb re-called the reads, giving one row per CDR3 protein. The sample shows roughly 260,000 distinct CDR3 sequences, 45% to 50% of them seen only once. In its sample, this clonotype was seen many times. Its target is unknown.

The sequencing input was sorted CD4+, CD8+, or CD8+CD57+ T cells (not recorded which) from PBMCs. The chain couples TRBV7-9 to TRBJ2-7, with 7 bases fitting TRBD2. The sequence derives from a human donor with aplastic anemia. The CDR3 DNA is TGTGCCAGCAGCCCTAGACTAGCAGACGAGCAGTACTTC. It specifies CASSPRLADEQYF.